The 5 T cell receptor beta chains listed next were all sequenced from one sample in a study of long-term antiretroviral therapy in people with HIV. Researchers report immunoSEQ v3.0 was run at survey level. Repertoires were generated with immunoSEQ multiplex PCR, while TCRdb's copy carries only in-frame clones and drops some. The sample includes around 20,000 clones, 80% to 90% seen only once; the top ten take roughly 18%. The sample consisted of unsorted PBMCs, taken 0.6 years after starting antiretroviral therapy. Receptors were obtained from a woman under 30 with HIV.

This sequence joins TRBV5-1 and TRBJ2-5; D uncertain. CDR3 length equals 13 residues. V gave up 0 bases and J gave up 5 bases, with 8 bases separating them. Germline V gives CDR1 SGHRS, CDR2 YFSETQ. CDR3 nucleotides: TGCGCCAGCAGCTTGGTAGGGTGGGAGACCCAGTACTTC. It is translated as CASSLVGWETQYF.

The rearrangement uses TRBV2 and TRBJ2-7; TRBD1 might be the D (6 bases). Germline CDR1 reads SNHLY; CDR2 reads FYNNEI. V was clipped by 4 bases and J by 6 bases, with 19 bases between them. This CDR3 has 15 amino acids. The CDR3 DNA reads as TGTGCCAGCAGTGGTGATGGGTACAGGGCTGGCGAGCAGTACTTC. This sequence encodes CASSGDGYRAGEQYF.

The CDR3 nucleotides are TGCGCCAGCAGTCAATCGGGACAGGGGATGGATTCACCCCTCCACTTT. Translated, it gives CASSQSGQGMDSPLHF. The rearrangement links TRBV23-1 to TRBJ1-6, with 10 bases that match TRBD1. TRBV23-1 counts as an open reading frame of uncertain function. CDR3 length: 16 amino acids. V lost 0 bases and J lost 8; bases outside the gene matches: 4.

The V gene is TRBV5-1, the J gene TRBJ2-3, with D hard to call. The CDR3 has 16 residues. With 5 bases removed from V and 3 bases from J, the gap between germline ends came to 19 bases. The germline V gene has CDR1 SGHRS and CDR2 YFSETQ. The CDR3 DNA follows: TGCGCCAGCAGTTTCTCCAACCCAGACCTAACAGATACGCAGTATTTT. Encoded protein: CASSFSNPDLTDTQYF.

The chain couples TRBV5-4 to TRBJ1-2; no reliable D call. V was cut by 4 bases and J by 4 bases, with 11 bases left in between. CDR1 and CDR2 from the germline V gene are SGHNT and YYREEE (reference sequence). The CDR3 sequence is 13 residues long. The chain's CDR3 is CASSPDGGYGYTF. CDR3 coding DNA: TGTGCCAGCAGCCCGGACGGAGGCTATGGCTACACCTTC.